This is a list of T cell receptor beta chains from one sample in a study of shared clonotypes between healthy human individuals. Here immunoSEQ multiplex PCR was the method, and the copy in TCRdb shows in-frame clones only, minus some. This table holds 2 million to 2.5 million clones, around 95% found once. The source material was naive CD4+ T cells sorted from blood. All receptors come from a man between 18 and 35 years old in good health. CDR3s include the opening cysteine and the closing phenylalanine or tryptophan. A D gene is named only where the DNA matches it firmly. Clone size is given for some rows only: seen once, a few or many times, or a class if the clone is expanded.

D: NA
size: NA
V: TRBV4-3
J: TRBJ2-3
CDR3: CASSQQEGRDTQYF
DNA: TGCGCCAGCAGCCAACAGGAGGGCCGGGATACGCAGTATTTT

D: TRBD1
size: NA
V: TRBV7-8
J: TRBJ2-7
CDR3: CASSLEGYRGAFVTAYEQYF
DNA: TGTGCCAGCAGCTTAGAAGGCTACAGGGGGGCCTTCGTAACGGCTTACGAGCAGTACTTC

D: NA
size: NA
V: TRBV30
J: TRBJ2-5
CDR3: CAWTGGRETQYF
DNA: TGTGCCTGGACAGGCGGGCGAGAGACCCAGTACTTC

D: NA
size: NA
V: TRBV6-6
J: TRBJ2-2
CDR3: CASSYLFGELFF
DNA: TGTGCCAGCAGTTACCTCTTCGGGGAGCTGTTTTTT

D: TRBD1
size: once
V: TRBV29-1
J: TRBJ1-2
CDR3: CSVPDRGLNGYTF
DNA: TGCAGCGTTCCAGACAGGGGATTGAATGGCTACACCTTC

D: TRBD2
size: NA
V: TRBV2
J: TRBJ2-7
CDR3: CASSTSGSYEQYF
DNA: TGTGCCAGCAGTACTAGCGGGAGCTACGAGCAGTACTTC

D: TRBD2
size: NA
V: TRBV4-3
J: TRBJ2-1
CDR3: CASSPGGLAGGYNEQFF
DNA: TGCGCCAGCAGCCCCGGGGGACTAGCGGGAGGTTACAATGAGCAGTTCTTC

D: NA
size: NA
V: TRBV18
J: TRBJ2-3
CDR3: CASSPSSGTDTQYF
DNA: TGTGCCAGCTCACCAAGCAGCGGTACAGATACGCAGTATTTT

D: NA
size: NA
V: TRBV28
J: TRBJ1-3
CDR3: CASSETGTIYF
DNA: TGTGCCAGCAGTGAGACAGGCACCATATATTTT

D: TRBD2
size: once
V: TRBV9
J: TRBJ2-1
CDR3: CASSVGLAGWEQFF
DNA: TGTGCCAGCAGCGTAGGACTAGCGGGTTGGGAGCAGTTCTTC